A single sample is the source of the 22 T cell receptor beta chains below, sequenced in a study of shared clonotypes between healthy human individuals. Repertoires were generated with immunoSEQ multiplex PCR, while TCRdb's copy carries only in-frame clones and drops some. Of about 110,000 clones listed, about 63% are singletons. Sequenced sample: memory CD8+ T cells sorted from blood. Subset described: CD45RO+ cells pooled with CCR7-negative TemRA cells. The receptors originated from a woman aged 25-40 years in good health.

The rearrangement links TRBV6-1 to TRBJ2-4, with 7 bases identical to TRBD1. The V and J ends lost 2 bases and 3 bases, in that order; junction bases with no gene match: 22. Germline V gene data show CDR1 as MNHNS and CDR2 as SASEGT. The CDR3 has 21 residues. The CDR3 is CASSESLGTVALYIVKNIQYF. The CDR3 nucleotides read TGTGCCAGCAGTGAATCTCTGGGGACAGTGGCCTTGTATATTGTCAAAAACATTCAGTACTTC.

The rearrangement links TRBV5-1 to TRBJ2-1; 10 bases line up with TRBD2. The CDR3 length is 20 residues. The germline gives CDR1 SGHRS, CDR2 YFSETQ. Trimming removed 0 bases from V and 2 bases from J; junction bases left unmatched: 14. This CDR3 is CASSLAVASGRLGPYNEQFF. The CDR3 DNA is TGCGCCAGCAGCTTGGCCGTGGCTAGCGGGAGATTGGGCCCCTACAATGAGCAGTTCTTC.

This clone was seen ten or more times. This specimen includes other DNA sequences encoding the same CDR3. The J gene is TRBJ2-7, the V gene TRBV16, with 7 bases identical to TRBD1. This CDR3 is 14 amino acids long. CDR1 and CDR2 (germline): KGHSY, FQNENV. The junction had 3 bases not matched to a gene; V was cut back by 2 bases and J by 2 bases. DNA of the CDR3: TGTGCCAGCAGCCAAGGGACAGTAACCTACGAGCAGTACTTC. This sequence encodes CASSQGTVTYEQYF.

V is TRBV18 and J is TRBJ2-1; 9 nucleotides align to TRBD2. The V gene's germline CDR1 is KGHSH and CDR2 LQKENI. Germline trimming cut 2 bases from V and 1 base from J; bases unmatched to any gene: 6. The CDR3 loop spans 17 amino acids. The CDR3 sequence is CASSPSPSGTSYNEQFF. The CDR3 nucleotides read TGTGCCAGCTCACCATCCCCTAGCGGGACGTCCTACAATGAGCAGTTCTTC. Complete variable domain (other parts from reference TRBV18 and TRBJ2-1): NAGVMQNPRHLVRRRGQEARLRCSPMKGHSHVYWYRQLPEEGLKFMVYLQKENIIDESGMPKERFSAEFPKEGPSILRIQQVVRGDSAAYFCASSPSPSGTSYNEQFFGPGTRLTVL.

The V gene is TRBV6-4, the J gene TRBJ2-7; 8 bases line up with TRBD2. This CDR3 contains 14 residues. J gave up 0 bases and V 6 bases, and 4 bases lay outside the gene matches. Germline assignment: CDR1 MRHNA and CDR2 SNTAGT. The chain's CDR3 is CASSQRGSSYEQYF. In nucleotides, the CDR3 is TGTGCCAGCAGCCAGCGGGGGAGCTCCTACGAGCAGTACTTC.

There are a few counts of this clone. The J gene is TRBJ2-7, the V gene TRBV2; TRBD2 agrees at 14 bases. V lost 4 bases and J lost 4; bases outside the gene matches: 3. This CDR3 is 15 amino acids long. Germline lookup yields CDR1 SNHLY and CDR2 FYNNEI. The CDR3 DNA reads TGTGCCAGCAGTGTGGGACTAGCGGGAGTGTACGAGCAGTACTTC. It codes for CASSVGLAGVYEQYF. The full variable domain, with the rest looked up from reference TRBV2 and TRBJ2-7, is EPEVTQTPSHQVTQMGQEVILRCVPISNHLYFYWYRQILGQKVEFLVSFYNNEISEKSEIFDDQFSVERPDGSNFTLKIRSTKLEDSAMYFCASSVGLAGVYEQYFGPGTRLTVT.

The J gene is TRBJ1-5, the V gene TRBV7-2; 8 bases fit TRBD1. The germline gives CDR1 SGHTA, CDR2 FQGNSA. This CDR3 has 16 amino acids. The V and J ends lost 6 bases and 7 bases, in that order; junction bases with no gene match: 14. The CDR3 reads CASSPSGTGGGQPQHF. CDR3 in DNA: TGTGCCAGCAGTCCGTCCGGGACAGGAGGTGGGCAGCCCCAGCATTTT.

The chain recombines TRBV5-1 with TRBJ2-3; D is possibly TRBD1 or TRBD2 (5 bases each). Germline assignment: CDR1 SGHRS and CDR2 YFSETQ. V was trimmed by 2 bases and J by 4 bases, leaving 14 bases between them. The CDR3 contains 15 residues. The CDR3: CASSFLGDAPDTQYF. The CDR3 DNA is TGCGCCAGCAGCTTTTTGGGGGACGCACCAGATACGCAGTATTTT.

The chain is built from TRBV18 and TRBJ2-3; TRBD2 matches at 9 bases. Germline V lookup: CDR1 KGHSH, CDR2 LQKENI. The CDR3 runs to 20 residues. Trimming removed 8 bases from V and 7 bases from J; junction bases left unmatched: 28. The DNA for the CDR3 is TGTGCCAGCGAACCCCCGGGACTAGCTTTTCGGCTCCTGCTGGGGAATACGCAGTATTTT. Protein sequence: CASEPPGLAFRLLLGNTQYF. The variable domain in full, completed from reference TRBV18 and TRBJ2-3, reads NAGVMQNPRHLVRRRGQEARLRCSPMKGHSHVYWYRQLPEEGLKFMVYLQKENIIDESGMPKERFSAEFPKEGPSILRIQQVVRGDSAAYFCASEPPGLAFRLLLGNTQYFGPGTRLTVL.

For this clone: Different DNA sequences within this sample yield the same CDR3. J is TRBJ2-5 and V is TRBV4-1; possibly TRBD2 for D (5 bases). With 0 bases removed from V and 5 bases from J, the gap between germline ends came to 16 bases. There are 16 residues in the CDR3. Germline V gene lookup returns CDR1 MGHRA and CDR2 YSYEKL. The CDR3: CASSQEGRGLGETQYF. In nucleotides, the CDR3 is TGCGCCAGCAGCCAAGAAGGGAGAGGGCTGGGGGAGACCCAGTACTTC.

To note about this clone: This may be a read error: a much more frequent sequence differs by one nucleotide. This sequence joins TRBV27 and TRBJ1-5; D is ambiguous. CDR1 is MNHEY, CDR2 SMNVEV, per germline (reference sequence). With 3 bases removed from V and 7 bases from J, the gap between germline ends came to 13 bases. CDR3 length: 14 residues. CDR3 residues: CASSFLGSGQPQHF. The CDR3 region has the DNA TGTGCCAGCAGTTTTCTAGGGAGCGGGCAGCCCCAGCATTTT.

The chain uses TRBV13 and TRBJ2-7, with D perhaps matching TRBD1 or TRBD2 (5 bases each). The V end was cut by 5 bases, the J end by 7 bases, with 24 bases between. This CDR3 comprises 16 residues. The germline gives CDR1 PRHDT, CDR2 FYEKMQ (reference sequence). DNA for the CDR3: TGTGCCAGCAGCCCTCCTACCCCGGGACGGCAGTTGGAGCAGTACTTC. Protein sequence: CASSPPTPGRQLEQYF.

The CDR3 region is CASSLRLTGATYEQYF. The DNA of the CDR3 is TGTGCCAGCAGCTTACGGCTTACTGGGGCTACCTACGAGCAGTACTTC. The V and J genes are TRBV11-2 and TRBJ2-7, with D possibly being TRBD1 (5 bases). CDR1 and CDR2 from the germline V gene are SGHAT and FQNNGV. The length of the CDR3 is 16 residues. Trimming cost V 2 bases and J 2 bases, with 16 bases left between them.

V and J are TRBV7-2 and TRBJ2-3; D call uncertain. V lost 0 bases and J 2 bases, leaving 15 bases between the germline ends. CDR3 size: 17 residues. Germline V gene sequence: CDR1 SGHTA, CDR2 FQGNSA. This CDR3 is CASSLAKRRSFTDTQYF. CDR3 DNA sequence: TGTGCCAGCAGCTTAGCGAAGAGACGGAGCTTCACAGATACGCAGTATTTT.

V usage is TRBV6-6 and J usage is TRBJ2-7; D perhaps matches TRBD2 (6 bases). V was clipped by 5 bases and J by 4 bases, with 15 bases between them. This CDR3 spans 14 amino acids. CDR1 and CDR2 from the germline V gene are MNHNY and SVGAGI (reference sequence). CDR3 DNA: TGTGCCAGCAGTCACAGGCTAGCGAGGTACGAGCAGTACTTC. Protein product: CASSHRLARYEQYF.

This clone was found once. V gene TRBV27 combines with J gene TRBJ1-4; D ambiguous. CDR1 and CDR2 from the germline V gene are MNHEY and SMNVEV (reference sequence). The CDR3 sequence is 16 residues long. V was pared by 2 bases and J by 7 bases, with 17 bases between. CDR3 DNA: TGTGCCAGCAGTTTAGCCCCGTTAGGCATCGGTGAAAAACTGTTTTTT. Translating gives CASSLAPLGIGEKLFF.

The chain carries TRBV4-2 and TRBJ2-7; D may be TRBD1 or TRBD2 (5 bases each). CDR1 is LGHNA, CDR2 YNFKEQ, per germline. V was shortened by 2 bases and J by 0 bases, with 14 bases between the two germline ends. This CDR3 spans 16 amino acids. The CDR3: CASSQMGTPTSYEQYF. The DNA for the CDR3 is TGTGCCAGCAGCCAAATGGGGACGCCTACCTCCTACGAGCAGTACTTC.

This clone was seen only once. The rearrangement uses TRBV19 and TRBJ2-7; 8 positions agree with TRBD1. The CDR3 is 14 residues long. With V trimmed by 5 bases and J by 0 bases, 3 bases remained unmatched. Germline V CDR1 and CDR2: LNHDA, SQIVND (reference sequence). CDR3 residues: CASSAGQDSYEQYF. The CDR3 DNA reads TGTGCCAGTAGTGCGGGACAGGACTCCTACGAGCAGTACTTC.

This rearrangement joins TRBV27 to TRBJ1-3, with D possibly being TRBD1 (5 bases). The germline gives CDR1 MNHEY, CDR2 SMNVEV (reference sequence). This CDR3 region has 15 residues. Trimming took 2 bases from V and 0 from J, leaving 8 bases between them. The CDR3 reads CASSLRGTSGNTIYF. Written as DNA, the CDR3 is TGTGCCAGCAGTTTACGGGGCACCTCTGGAAACACCATATATTTT.

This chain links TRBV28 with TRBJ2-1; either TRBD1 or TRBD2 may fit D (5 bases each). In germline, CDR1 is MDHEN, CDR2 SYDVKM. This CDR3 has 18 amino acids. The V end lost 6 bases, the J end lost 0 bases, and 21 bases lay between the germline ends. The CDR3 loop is CASSPLELGRSSYNEQFF. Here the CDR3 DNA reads TGTGCCAGCAGCCCCCTAGAGCTGGGACGCAGCTCCTACAATGAGCAGTTCTTC.

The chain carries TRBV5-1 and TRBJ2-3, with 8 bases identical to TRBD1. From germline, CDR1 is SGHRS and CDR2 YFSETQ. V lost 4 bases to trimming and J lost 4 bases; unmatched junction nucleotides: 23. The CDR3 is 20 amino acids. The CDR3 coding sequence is TGCGCCAGCAGCGCCTGGGGCAGGGGGCGCCGTTGGGTTTCGGCAGATACGCAGTATTTT. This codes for CASSAWGRGRRWVSADTQYF.

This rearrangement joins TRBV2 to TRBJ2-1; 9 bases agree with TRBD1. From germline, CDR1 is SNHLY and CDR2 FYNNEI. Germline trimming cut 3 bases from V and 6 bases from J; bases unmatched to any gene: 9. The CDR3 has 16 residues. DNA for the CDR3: TGTGCCAGCAGTGATCCGGGACAGGGAGATGGCAATGAGCAGTTCTTC. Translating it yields CASSDPGQGDGNEQFF.